The 8 T cell receptor beta chains listed next were all sequenced from one sample in a study of T cell responses to AZD1222 COVID-19 vaccine. Method: immunoSEQ multiplex PCR; TCRdb's copy keeps in-frame clones and lacks some. The sample has roughly 200,000 clones, approximately 94% seen once. Sequenced here: peripheral blood, sampled 28 days after the second dose of the MenACWY control vaccine. These receptors came from an adult who received the MenACWY meningococcal vaccine as a control.

CDR3 residues: CASSIPGSKEREKLFF. CDR3 nucleotide sequence: TGTGCCAGTAGTATACCGGGGTCGAAGGAGCGTGAAAAACTGTTTTTT. This sequence joins TRBV19 and TRBJ1-4, with D unclear. The CDR3 contains 16 residues. Trimming stripped 2 bases from V and 7 bases from J, with 17 bases between. The V gene's germline CDR1 is LNHDA and CDR2 SQIVND (reference sequence).

This chain joins TRBV24-1 and TRBJ1-3; no reliable D call. The germline V gene encodes CDR1 KGHDR and CDR2 SFDVKD. The V gene lost 4 bases and the J gene lost 2 bases, with 8 bases spanning the gap. CDR3 length equals 14 residues. For the CDR3, the DNA is TGTGCCACCAGTGACCCACCACCTGGAAACACCATATATTTT. It encodes CATSDPPPGNTIYF.

This chain joins TRBV11-3 and TRBJ2-6, with D unresolved. The V gene's germline CDR1 is SGHNT and CDR2 YENEEA. Trimming cost V 5 bases and J 2 bases, with 10 bases left between them. The CDR3 loop spans 15 amino acids. This chain's CDR3 is CASSKGGAGANVLTF. The CDR3 coding sequence is TGTGCCAGCAGCAAAGGTGGGGCTGGGGCCAACGTCCTGACTTTC.

The genes are TRBV6-5 and TRBJ2-1; 10 bases are shared with TRBD2. V was clipped by 2 bases and J by 5 bases; unmatched bases: 6. CDR1 is MNHEY and CDR2 is SVGAGI in the germline V gene. The CDR3 loop spans 16 amino acids. CDR3 DNA sequence: TGTGCCAGCAGTTACGGGTGGCTAGCGGGAGACAATGAGCAGTTCTTC. It translates to CASSYGWLAGDNEQFF.

The rearrangement joins TRBV20-1 to TRBJ2-7; D is perhaps TRBD2 (5 bases). Trimming stripped 2 bases from V and 7 bases from J, with 9 bases between. The CDR3 loop spans 11 amino acids. Germline CDR1 DFQATT, CDR2 SNEGSKA (reference sequence). CDR3 sequence (DNA): TGCAGTGCTAGATCGGGGTTTGAGCAGTACTTC. Encoded protein: CSARSGFEQYF.

The chain is built from TRBV21-1 and TRBJ2-1. TRBV21-1 corresponds to a pseudogene. This CDR3 is built from 19 residues. CDR3 region: CASSKGLSGKKSSYNEQFF. The CDR3 DNA reads as TGTGCCAGCAGCAAAGGTCTATCGGGCAAAAAGAGCTCCTACAATGAGCAGTTCTTC.

This chain uses TRBV20-1 with TRBJ2-5; D uncertain. The CDR3 is 11 residues long. Trimming removed 6 bases at V and 0 bases at J, with 5 bases between. CDR1 and CDR2 from the germline V gene are DFQATT and SNEGSKA (reference sequence). The CDR3: CSAQYQETQYF. CDR3 in DNA: TGCAGTGCACAGTACCAAGAGACCCAGTACTTC.

The chain uses TRBV5-4 and TRBJ2-3; 7 bases align to TRBD2. The CDR3 is 20 residues long. V dropped 4 bases and J dropped 3; count of bases not matched to a gene: 23. The germline gives CDR1 SGHNT, CDR2 YYREEE (reference sequence). In DNA, the CDR3 is TGTGCCAGCAGCCCGCGAACGGTACCCGGTAGCAGGGAGGGGACAGATACGCAGTATTTT. The encoded protein is CASSPRTVPGSREGTDTQYF.